This TCR beta chain was found in a study of T cell clonality in common variable immunodeficiency. This clone has a count of ten or more. Its antigen is undetermined. Sequencing ends 3 residues short of the CDR3 end; the germline J gene provides the rest. Germline V gene lookup returns CDR1 LNHDA and CDR2 SQIVND (reference sequence). The CDR3 spans 16 residues. V lost 5 bases and J lost 0, with 16 bases in between. Overall study results and limits: Repertoire-complication correlations in CVID were limited by patient heterogeneity.

Sequencing was performed with immunoSEQ multiplex PCR; in TCRdb, only in-frame clones are kept and a portion is missing. The sample holds approximately 57,000 clones, and no clone turns up only once. V usage is TRBV19 and J usage is TRBJ1-1, with unresolved D. The TCR sequence derives from a person between 18 and 69 years old in good health. Input material: peripheral blood mononuclear cells. The chain's CDR3 is CASSSRAGQMNTEAFF. The covered CDR3 bases are TGTGCCAGTAGTTCTCGAGCAGGCCAGATGAACACTGAA.